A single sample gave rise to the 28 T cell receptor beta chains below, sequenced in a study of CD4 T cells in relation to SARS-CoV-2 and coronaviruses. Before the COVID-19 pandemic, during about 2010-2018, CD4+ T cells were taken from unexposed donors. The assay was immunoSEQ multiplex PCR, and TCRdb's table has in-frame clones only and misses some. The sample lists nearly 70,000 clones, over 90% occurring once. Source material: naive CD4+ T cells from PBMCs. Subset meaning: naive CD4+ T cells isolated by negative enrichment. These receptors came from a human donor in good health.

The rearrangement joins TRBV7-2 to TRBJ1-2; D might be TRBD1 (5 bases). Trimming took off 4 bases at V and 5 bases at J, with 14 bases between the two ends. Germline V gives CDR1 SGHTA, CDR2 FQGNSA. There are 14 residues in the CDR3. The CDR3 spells CASSSDGTHYGYTF. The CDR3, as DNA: TGTGCCAGCAGCTCAGACGGGACTCATTATGGCTACACCTTC.

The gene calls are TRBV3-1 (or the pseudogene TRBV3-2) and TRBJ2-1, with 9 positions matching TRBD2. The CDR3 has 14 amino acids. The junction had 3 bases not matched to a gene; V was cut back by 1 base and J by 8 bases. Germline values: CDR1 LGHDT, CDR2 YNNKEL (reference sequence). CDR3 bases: TGTGCCAGCAGCCAAGGGACTAGCGTAGATGAGCAGTTCTTC. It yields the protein CASSQGTSVDEQFF.

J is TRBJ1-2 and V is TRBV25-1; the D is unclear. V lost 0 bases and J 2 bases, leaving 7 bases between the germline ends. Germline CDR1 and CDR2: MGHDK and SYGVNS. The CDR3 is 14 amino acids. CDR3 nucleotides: TGTGCCAGCAGTGAATATGGTCAGAACTATGGCTACACCTTC. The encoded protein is CASSEYGQNYGYTF.

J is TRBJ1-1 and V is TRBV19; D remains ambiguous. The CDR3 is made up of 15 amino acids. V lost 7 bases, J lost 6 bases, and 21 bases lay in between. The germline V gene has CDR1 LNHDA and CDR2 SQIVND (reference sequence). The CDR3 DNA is TGTGCCAGTAATAACCCCTCGCTTCCGGTCGCTGAAGCTTTCTTT. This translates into CASNNPSLPVAEAFF.

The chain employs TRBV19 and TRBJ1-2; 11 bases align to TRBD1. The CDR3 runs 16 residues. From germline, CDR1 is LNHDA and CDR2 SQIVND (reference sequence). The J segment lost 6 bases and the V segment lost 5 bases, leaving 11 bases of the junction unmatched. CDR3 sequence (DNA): TGTGCCAGTAGTTGGACAGGGGGCGCGAGTTTTAATGGCTACACCTTC. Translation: CASSWTGGASFNGYTF.

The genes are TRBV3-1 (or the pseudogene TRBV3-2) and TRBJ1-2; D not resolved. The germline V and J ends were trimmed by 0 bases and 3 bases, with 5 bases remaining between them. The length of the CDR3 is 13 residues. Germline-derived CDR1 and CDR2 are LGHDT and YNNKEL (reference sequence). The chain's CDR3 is CASSQERDYGYTF. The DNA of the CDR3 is TGTGCCAGCAGCCAAGAAAGGGACTATGGCTACACCTTC.

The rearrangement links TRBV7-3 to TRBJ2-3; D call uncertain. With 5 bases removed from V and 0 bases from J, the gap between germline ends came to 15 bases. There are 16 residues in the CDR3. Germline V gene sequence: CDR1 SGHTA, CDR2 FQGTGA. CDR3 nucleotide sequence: TGTGCCAGCAGCCCAAGCTTGGCTCGCAGCACAGATACGCAGTATTTT. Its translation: CASSPSLARSTDTQYF.

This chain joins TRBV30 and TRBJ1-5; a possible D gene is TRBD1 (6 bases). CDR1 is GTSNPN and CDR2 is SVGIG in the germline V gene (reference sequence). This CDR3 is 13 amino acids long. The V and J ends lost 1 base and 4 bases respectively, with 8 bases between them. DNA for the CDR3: TGTGCCTGGAGTGCCGACAGGAATCAGCCCCAGCATTTT. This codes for CAWSADRNQPQHF.

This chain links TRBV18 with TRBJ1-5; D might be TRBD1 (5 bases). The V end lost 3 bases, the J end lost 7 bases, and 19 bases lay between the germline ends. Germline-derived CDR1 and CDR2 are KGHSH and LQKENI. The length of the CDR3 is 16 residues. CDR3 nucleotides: TGTGCCAGCTCACCTTCTTTGCAGGGAAGGCGACAGCCCCAGCATTTT. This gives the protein CASSPSLQGRRQPQHF.

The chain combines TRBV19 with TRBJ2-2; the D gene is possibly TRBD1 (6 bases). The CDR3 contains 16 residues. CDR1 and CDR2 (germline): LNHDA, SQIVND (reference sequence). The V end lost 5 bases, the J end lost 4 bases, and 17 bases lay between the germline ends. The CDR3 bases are TGTGCCAGTAGTTCTACAGGGCGGCGGCCCACCGGGGAGCTGTTTTTT. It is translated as CASSSTGRRPTGELFF.

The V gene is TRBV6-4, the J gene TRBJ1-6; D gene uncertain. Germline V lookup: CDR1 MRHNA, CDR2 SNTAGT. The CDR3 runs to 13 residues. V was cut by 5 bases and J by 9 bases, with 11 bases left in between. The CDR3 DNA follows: TGTGCCAGCAGTCCAACGGGGTCTTCACCCCTCCACTTT. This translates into CASSPTGSSPLHF.

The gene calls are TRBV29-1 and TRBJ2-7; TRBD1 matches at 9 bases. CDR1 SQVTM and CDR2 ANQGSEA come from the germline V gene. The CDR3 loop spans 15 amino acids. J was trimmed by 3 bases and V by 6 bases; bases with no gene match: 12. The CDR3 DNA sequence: TGCAGCGTCCTCGGATCGGGACAGGGCAACTACGAGCAGTACTTC. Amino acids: CSVLGSGQGNYEQYF.

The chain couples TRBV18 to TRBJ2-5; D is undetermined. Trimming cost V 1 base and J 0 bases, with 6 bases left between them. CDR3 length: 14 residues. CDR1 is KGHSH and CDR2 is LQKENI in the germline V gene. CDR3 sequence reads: CASSPQENQETQYF. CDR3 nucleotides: TGTGCCAGCTCACCACAGGAGAACCAAGAGACCCAGTACTTC.

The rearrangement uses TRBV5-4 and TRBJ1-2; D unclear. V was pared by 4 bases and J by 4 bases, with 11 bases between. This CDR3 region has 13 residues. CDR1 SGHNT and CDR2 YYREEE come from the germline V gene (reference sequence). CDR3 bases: TGTGCCAGCAGCCCCCGGGGAGCCTATGGCTACACCTTC. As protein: CASSPRGAYGYTF.

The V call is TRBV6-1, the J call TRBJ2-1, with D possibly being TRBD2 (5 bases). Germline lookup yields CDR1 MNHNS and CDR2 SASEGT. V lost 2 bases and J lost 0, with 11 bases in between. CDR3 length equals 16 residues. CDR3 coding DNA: TGTGCCAGCAGTGAAATGCTAGCAAGCTCCTACAATGAGCAGTTCTTC. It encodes CASSEMLASSYNEQFF.

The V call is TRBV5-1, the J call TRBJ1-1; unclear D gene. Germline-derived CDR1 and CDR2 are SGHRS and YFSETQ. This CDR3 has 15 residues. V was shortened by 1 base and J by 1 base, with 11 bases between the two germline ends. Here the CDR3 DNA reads TGCGCCAGCAGCTTGAACTTACTGAGGAACACTGAAGCTTTCTTT. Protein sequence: CASSLNLLRNTEAFF.

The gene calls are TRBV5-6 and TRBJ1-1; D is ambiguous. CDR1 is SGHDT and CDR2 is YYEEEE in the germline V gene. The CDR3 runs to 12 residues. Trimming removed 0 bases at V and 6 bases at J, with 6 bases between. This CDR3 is CASSLARAEAFF. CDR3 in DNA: TGTGCCAGCAGCTTGGCTCGAGCTGAAGCTTTCTTT.

The CDR3 loop reads CASSYRDRVYEQYF. In DNA form, the CDR3 reads TGTGCCAGCAGTTACCGGGACAGAGTCTACGAGCAGTACTTC. The chain joins TRBV6-5 to TRBJ2-7; 7 bases are a match to TRBD1. CDR1 is MNHEY and CDR2 is SVGAGI in the germline V gene. V lost 2 bases, J lost 3 bases, and 4 bases stayed unmatched. This CDR3 has 14 residues.

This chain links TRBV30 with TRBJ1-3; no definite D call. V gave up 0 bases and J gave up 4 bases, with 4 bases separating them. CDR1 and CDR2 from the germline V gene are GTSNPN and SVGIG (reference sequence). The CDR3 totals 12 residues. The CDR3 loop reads CAWSVRGNTIYF. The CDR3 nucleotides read TGTGCCTGGAGTGTACGGGGAAACACCATATATTTT.

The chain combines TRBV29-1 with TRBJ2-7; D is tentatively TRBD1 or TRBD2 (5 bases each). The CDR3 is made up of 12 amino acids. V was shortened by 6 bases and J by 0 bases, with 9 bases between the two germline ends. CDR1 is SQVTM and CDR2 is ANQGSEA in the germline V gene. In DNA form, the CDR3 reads TGCAGCGTGGAGGACAACTCCTACGAGCAGTACTTC. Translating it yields CSVEDNSYEQYF.

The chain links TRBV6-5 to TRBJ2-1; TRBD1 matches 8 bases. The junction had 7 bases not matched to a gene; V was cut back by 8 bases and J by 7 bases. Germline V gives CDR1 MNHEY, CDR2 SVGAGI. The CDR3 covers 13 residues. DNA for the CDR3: TGTGCCAGCCCGGGACAGGCGGCTAATGAGCAGTTCTTC. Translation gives CASPGQAANEQFF.

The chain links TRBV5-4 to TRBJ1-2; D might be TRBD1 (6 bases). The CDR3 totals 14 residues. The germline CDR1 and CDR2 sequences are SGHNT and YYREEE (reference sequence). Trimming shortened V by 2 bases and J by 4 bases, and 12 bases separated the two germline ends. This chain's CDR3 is CASSLQGEIYGYTF. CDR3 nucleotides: TGTGCCAGCAGCTTACAGGGTGAGATCTATGGCTACACCTTC.

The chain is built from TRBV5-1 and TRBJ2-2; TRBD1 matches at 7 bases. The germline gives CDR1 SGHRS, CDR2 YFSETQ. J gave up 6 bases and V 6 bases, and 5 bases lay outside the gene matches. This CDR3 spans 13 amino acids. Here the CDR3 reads CASNGQVPGELFF. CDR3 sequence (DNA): TGCGCCAGCAATGGACAGGTACCCGGGGAGCTGTTTTTT.

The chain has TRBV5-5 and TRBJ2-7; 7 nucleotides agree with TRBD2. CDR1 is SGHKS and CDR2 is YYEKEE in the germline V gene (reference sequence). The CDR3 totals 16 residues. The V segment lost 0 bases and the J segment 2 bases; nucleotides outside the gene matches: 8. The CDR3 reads CASSLVLGGVTYEQYF. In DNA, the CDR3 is TGTGCCAGCAGCTTGGTTTTGGGGGGGGTTACCTACGAGCAGTACTTC.

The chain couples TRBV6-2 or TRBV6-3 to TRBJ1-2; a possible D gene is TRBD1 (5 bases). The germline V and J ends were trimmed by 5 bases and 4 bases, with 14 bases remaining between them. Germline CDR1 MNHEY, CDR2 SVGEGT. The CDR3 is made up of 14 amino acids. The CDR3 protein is CASSSSTDLYGYTF. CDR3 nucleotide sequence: TGTGCCAGCAGTAGTTCGACAGACCTCTATGGCTACACCTTC.

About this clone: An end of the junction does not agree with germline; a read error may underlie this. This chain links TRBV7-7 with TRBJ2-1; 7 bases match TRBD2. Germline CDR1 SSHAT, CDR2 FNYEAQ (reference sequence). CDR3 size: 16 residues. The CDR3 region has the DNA TGTGCTAGCAGCCTATTTGGGACTAAGTCGGCTAATGAGCAGTTCTTC. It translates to CASSLFGTKSANEQFF.

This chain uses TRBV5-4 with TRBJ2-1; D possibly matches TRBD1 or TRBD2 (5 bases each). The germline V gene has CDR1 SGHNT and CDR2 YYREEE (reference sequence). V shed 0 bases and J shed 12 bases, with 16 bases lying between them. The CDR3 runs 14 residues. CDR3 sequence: CASSLDPTTGRQFF. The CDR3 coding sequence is TGTGCCAGCAGCTTGGACCCCACAACGGGGCGGCAGTTCTTC.

The CDR3 DNA is TGTGCCAGCAGCTTAACCGGGACAGCGAAAAATCAGCCCCAGCATTTT. This codes for CASSLTGTAKNQPQHF. V and J are TRBV5-5 and TRBJ1-5; 7 nucleotides line up with TRBD1. Per the germline V gene, CDR1 is SGHKS and CDR2 is YYEKEE (reference sequence). CDR3 length: 16 amino acids. After removal of 2 bases from V and 4 bases from J, the junction contained 9 bases not matched to a gene.